These 31 T cell receptor beta chains were all obtained from the same sample, sequenced in a study of cytomegalovirus exposure and HLA in healthy donors. The PCR ran on 60 Vbeta and 13 Jbeta primers. Measured with immunoSEQ multiplex PCR; TCRdb has only the in-frame clones, and not every one. This repertoire comprises about 67,000 clones; its ten largest clones make up 1.5% to 2%. Sequencing was carried out using PBMCs. The receptors stem from a woman aged 25 to 39 in good health and CMV-seronegative.

Turning to this clone: The junction departs from the called germline gene at one end, perhaps through a read error. Other nucleotide sequences from this sample produce the same CDR3. V usage is TRBV9 and J usage is TRBJ1-2; unclear D gene. CDR1 is SGDLS, CDR2 YYNGEE, per germline. The CDR3 is 14 residues long. The CDR3 loop is CASSVGSGNYGYTF. DNA of the CDR3: TGTGCCAGCAGCGTAGGATCGGGTAACTACGGCTACACCTTC.

The V call is TRBV14, the J call TRBJ2-1, with 8 bases matching TRBD2. CDR1 is SGHDN, CDR2 FVKESK, per germline. The CDR3 has 16 residues. J was trimmed by 2 bases and V by 4 bases; bases with no gene match: 7. The CDR3 DNA follows: TGTGCCAGCAGCCCAAGCGGGAGCCCTGCCTACAATGAGCAGTTCTTC. Translating gives CASSPSGSPAYNEQFF.

This rearrangement joins TRBV4-2 to TRBJ2-1; TRBD2 agrees at 9 bases. V trimming: 2 bases; J trimming: 2 bases; junction bases outside the gene matches: 7. CDR3 size: 17 residues. Germline CDR1 and CDR2: LGHNA and YNFKEQ. In DNA form, the CDR3 reads TGTGCCAGCAGCCAAATTAACCAGCGGGGGGCCTACAATGAGCAGTTCTTC. This codes for CASSQINQRGAYNEQFF.

The chain combines TRBV6-4 with TRBJ2-2, with 11 bases aligning to TRBD2. Per the germline V gene, CDR1 is MRHNA and CDR2 is SNTAGT. The CDR3 is 16 residues long. J gave up 1 base and V 7 bases, and 5 bases lay outside the gene matches. The CDR3 protein is CASTLAGVRNTGELFF. The CDR3 nucleotides are TGTGCCAGCACACTAGCGGGAGTGAGGAACACCGGGGAGCTGTTTTTT.

The chain couples TRBV28 to TRBJ2-7; TRBD2 matches 14 bases. The V and J ends lost 6 bases and 3 bases, in that order; junction bases with no gene match: 10. The CDR3 extends over 17 amino acids. Germline-derived CDR1 and CDR2 are MDHEN and SYDVKM. The CDR3 DNA reads as TGTGCCAGCAGCAGAGGGACTAGCGGGAGCAGGGTCTACGAGCAGTACTTC. This gives the protein CASSRGTSGSRVYEQYF.

The J gene is TRBJ2-7, the V gene TRBV4-1; the match to TRBD2 covers 8 bases. V lost 1 base and J lost 7; bases outside the gene matches: 9. The CDR3 is 15 residues long. Per germline, CDR1 MGHRA and CDR2 YSYEKL. In DNA form, the CDR3 reads TGCGCCAGCAGCCAAGCTAGCGGGCCGAAGGAGGAGCAGTACTTC. This translates into CASSQASGPKEEQYF.

V and J are TRBV7-2 and TRBJ1-2; tentative D call: TRBD1 (5 bases). With 1 base removed from V and 8 bases from J, the gap between germline ends came to 11 bases. CDR3 size: 13 residues. CDR1 is SGHTA, CDR2 FQGNSA, per germline. In DNA form, the CDR3 reads TGTGCCAGCAGCTTAGTAGTCGGGGGGGGCTACACCTTC. Amino acid sequence: CASSLVVGGGYTF.

CDR3 sequence (DNA): TGTGCCAGCAGTTACGACACTAACACTGAAGCTTTCTTT. It yields the protein CASSYDTNTEAFF. The chain employs TRBV27 and TRBJ1-1, with D hard to call. Germline CDR1 MNHEY, CDR2 SMNVEV (reference sequence). This CDR3 spans 13 amino acids. V lost 4 bases and J 2 bases, leaving 8 bases between the germline ends.

V usage is TRBV9 and J usage is TRBJ2-7; 8 nucleotides match TRBD2. This CDR3 contains 17 residues. Germline CDR1 SGDLS, CDR2 YYNGEE. V gave up 0 bases and J gave up 2 bases; unmatched junction bases: 10. The CDR3 protein is CASSVGVGGRKTYEQYF. The CDR3 DNA is TGTGCCAGCAGCGTAGGGGTTGGCGGGAGGAAAACCTACGAGCAGTACTTC.

J is TRBJ2-7 and V is TRBV7-8; 14 nucleotides line up with TRBD2. From germline, CDR1 is SGHVS and CDR2 FQNEAQ. The CDR3 runs 18 residues. Trimming at V came to 3 bases and at J to 7 bases, leaving 14 bases not matched to a gene. CDR3 sequence: CASSFERDGTSGSREQYF. The CDR3 bases are TGTGCCAGCAGCTTCGAGAGAGATGGGACTAGCGGGAGTAGAGAGCAGTACTTC.

The chain recombines TRBV4-1 with TRBJ1-3; possible D gene TRBD1, 6 bases. CDR1 and CDR2 from the germline V gene are MGHRA and YSYEKL. Trimming shortened V by 4 bases and J by 0 bases, and 16 bases separated the two germline ends. The CDR3 runs to 17 residues. CDR3 in DNA: TGCGCCAGCAGCCCCGGGGGGCCTCCGAACTCTGGAAACACCATATATTTT. As protein: CASSPGGPPNSGNTIYF.

V and J are TRBV5-6 and TRBJ1-1; D perhaps matches TRBD1 (5 bases). The CDR3 has 13 residues. V was pared by 0 bases and J by 6 bases, with 9 bases between. Germline CDR1 and CDR2: SGHDT and YYEEEE. The CDR3, as DNA: TGTGCCAGCAGCTTGGGAGGAGGGGCTGAAGCTTTCTTT. Translation: CASSLGGGAEAFF. The full variable domain, with the rest looked up from reference TRBV5-6 and TRBJ1-1, is DAGVTQSPTHLIKTRGQQVTLRCSPKSGHDTVSWYQQALGQGPQFIFQYYEEEERQRGNFPDRFSGHQFPNYSSELNVNALLLGDSALYLCASSLGGGAEAFFGQGTRLTVV.

This chain joins TRBV5-1 and TRBJ2-2, with 7 bases lining up with TRBD2. This CDR3 region has 15 residues. V gave up 3 bases and J gave up 6 bases; unmatched junction bases: 8. Germline loops: CDR1 SGHRS, CDR2 YFSETQ. The CDR3 nucleotides read TGCGCCAGCAGCTGGGGACTACCCGGAGCCGGGGAGCTGTTTTTT. Translating gives CASSWGLPGAGELFF.

V and J are TRBV15 and TRBJ1-1; the D gene is possibly TRBD1 (5 bases). V gave up 0 bases and J gave up 3 bases, with 8 bases separating them. CDR3 length: 14 residues. CDR1 is LNHNV, CDR2 YYDKDF, per germline (reference sequence). The CDR3 DNA reads as TGTGCCACCAGCAGAGATCTCAGGGACACTGAAGCTTTCTTT. Protein: CATSRDLRDTEAFF.

The J gene is TRBJ2-7, the V gene TRBV5-1; 9 nucleotides agree with TRBD1. From germline, CDR1 is SGHRS and CDR2 YFSETQ. The CDR3 contains 15 residues. Trimming took 0 bases from V and 6 from J; bases not matched to a gene: 7. In nucleotides, the CDR3 is TGCGCCAGCAGCTTGGCCCCGGGACAGGGAAGCGAGCAGTACTTC. Translated: CASSLAPGQGSEQYF.

This chain connects TRBV9 to TRBJ1-1, with TRBD1 as a possible D gene (5 bases). CDR1 and CDR2 from the germline V gene are SGDLS and YYNGEE. V dropped 5 bases and J dropped 2 bases, with 13 bases sitting between them. The CDR3 loop spans 14 amino acids. The CDR3 spells CASREQGSNTEAFF. CDR3 sequence (DNA): TGTGCCAGCAGGGAGCAGGGCTCTAACACTGAAGCTTTCTTT.

The gene calls are TRBV6-1 and TRBJ1-5, with a weak D call TRBD1 (6 bases). This CDR3 is built from 15 residues. Germline V gene lookup returns CDR1 MNHNS and CDR2 SASEGT. With 4 bases removed from V and 4 bases from J, the gap between germline ends came to 14 bases. The CDR3 coding sequence is TGTGCCAGCAGTGCGTTCAGGGGCCGAAATCAGCCCCAGCATTTT. It yields the protein CASSAFRGRNQPQHF.

The rearrangement links TRBV6-5 to TRBJ2-7, with TRBD2 identical over 10 bases. Trimming at V came to 4 bases and at J to 6 bases, leaving 9 bases not matched to a gene. Germline CDR1 MNHEY, CDR2 SVGAGI. The CDR3 runs 15 residues. Written as DNA, the CDR3 is TGTGCCAGCAGTTTTCCCGCTAGCGGGAGAGGCGAGCAGTACTTC. Protein sequence: CASSFPASGRGEQYF.

The rearrangement uses TRBV2 and TRBJ2-7, with TRBD1 identical over 7 bases. The J segment lost 3 bases and the V segment lost 7 bases, leaving 6 bases of the junction unmatched. Germline V CDR1 and CDR2: SNHLY, FYNNEI. The CDR3 is 13 residues long. CDR3 residues: CASNPQGLYEQYF. CDR3 sequence (DNA): TGTGCCAGCAACCCACAGGGGCTCTACGAGCAGTACTTC.

V and J are TRBV30 and TRBJ1-5; D remains unclear. From germline, CDR1 is GTSNPN and CDR2 SVGIG (reference sequence). V was pared by 3 bases and J by 2 bases, with 11 bases between. The CDR3 runs to 14 residues. The CDR3 DNA sequence: TGTGCCTGGAGCCTCTTTACAGGCAATCAGCCCCAGCATTTT. Translation gives CAWSLFTGNQPQHF.

The gene calls are TRBV19 and TRBJ2-7, with D possibly matching TRBD1 (6 bases). There are 16 residues in the CDR3. The germline V gene has CDR1 LNHDA and CDR2 SQIVND (reference sequence). V lost 4 bases, J lost 5 bases, and 21 bases lay in between. CDR3 sequence: CASSTLAGERLHEQYF. The CDR3 DNA reads as TGTGCCAGTAGTACTTTGGCAGGGGAGCGACTCCACGAGCAGTACTTC.

This rearrangement joins TRBV28 to TRBJ1-2; TRBD1 matches at 9 bases. The CDR3 runs 15 residues. Per germline, CDR1 MDHEN and CDR2 SYDVKM. The J segment lost 7 bases and the V segment lost 2 bases, leaving 8 bases of the junction unmatched. CDR3 sequence reads: CASSLSLGQGIGYTF. CDR3 DNA: TGTGCCAGCAGTTTAAGTTTAGGACAGGGGATTGGCTACACCTTC.

The chain carries TRBV7-9 and TRBJ1-1; TRBD1 might be the D (6 bases). The CDR3 is 14 amino acids. V shed 1 base and J shed 7 bases, with 13 bases lying between them. CDR1 and CDR2 (germline): SEHNR, FQNEAQ (reference sequence). CDR3 protein: CASSLERGNSEAFF. DNA of the CDR3: TGTGCCAGCAGCTTAGAGAGGGGGAATAGTGAAGCTTTCTTT.

CDR3 sequence: CASSPGVNSYEQYF. CDR3 bases: TGTGCCAGCAGCCCGGGGGTAAACTCCTACGAGCAGTACTTC. J is TRBJ2-7 and V is TRBV9, with D perhaps matching TRBD2 (6 bases). V lost 4 bases and J lost 0, with 11 bases in between. There are 14 residues in the CDR3. Germline V gene data show CDR1 as SGDLS and CDR2 as YYNGEE.

The rearrangement links TRBV2 to TRBJ1-1; TRBD1 aligns across 7 bases. V lost 7 bases, J lost 4 bases, and 9 bases stayed unmatched. Germline assignment: CDR1 SNHLY and CDR2 FYNNEI. This CDR3 is 14 amino acids long. The CDR3 sequence is CASTRQGLGTEAFF. The CDR3 DNA follows: TGTGCCAGCACGAGACAGGGTCTGGGCACTGAAGCTTTCTTT.

This rearrangement joins TRBV7-3 to TRBJ2-1; the match to TRBD1 covers 12 bases. The length of the CDR3 is 14 residues. V lost 5 bases to trimming and J lost 6 bases; unmatched junction nucleotides: 2. Germline assignment: CDR1 SGHTA and CDR2 FQGTGA. CDR3 sequence reads: CASSGTGGANEQFF. The CDR3 nucleotides are TGTGCCAGCAGCGGGACAGGGGGCGCCAATGAGCAGTTCTTC. The whole variable domain, remainder taken from reference TRBV7-3 and TRBJ2-1, is GAGVSQTPSNKVTEKGKYVELRCDPISGHTALYWYRQSLGQGPEFLIYFQGTGAADDSGLPNDRFFAVRPEGSVSTLKIQRTERGDSAVYLCASSGTGGANEQFFGPGTRLTVL.

As concerns this clone: This CDR3 is also generated by other DNA sequences in the sample. The V and J genes are TRBV30 and TRBJ1-6, with 9 bases matching TRBD1. The V and J ends lost 2 bases and 10 bases, in that order; junction bases with no gene match: 6. This CDR3 is 14 amino acids long. From germline, CDR1 is GTSNPN and CDR2 SVGIG (reference sequence). The CDR3 reads CAWSIQGARSPLHF. CDR3 in DNA: TGTGCCTGGAGTATACAGGGGGCCCGGTCACCCCTCCACTTT.

This chain links TRBV19 with TRBJ1-6, with 8 bases that match TRBD1. This CDR3 comprises 13 residues. The junction had 7 bases not matched to a gene; V was cut back by 7 bases and J by 11 bases. Germline CDR1 reads LNHDA; CDR2 reads SQIVND (reference sequence). The CDR3 bases are TGTGCCAGTAAACGGACAGGGTTCACACCCCTCCACTTT. Translating gives CASKRTGFTPLHF.

J is TRBJ2-3 and V is TRBV27, with 7 bases lining up with TRBD2. Germline lookup yields CDR1 MNHEY and CDR2 SMNVEV (reference sequence). The CDR3 has 16 amino acids. V shed 7 bases, J shed 2 bases, and the junction held 12 bases outside the gene matches. The CDR3 region is CASIPVASGDTDTQYF. DNA for the CDR3: TGTGCCAGCATCCCGGTAGCTAGCGGAGACACAGATACGCAGTATTTT.

The chain couples TRBV4-1 to TRBJ2-6; no definite D call. The CDR3 spans 16 residues. Per the germline V gene, CDR1 is MGHRA and CDR2 is YSYEKL. The V end was cut by 0 bases, the J end by 0 bases, with 6 bases between. The CDR3 spells CASSQEAVSGANVLTF. The DNA of the CDR3 is TGCGCCAGCAGCCAAGAGGCCGTCTCTGGGGCCAACGTCCTGACTTTC.

The chain has TRBV4-3 and TRBJ2-5; TRBD1 aligns across 8 bases. The CDR3 length is 15 residues. Germline-derived CDR1 and CDR2 are LGHNA and YSLEER. The trim removed 1 base at V and 5 bases at J, leaving 6 bases unmatched. The CDR3 DNA reads as TGCGCCAGCAGCCAAGGACAGGGGATAGGGGAGACCCAGTACTTC. It codes for CASSQGQGIGETQYF.